Reported below is one TCR beta chain. The data belong to a study of T cell responses to AZD1222 COVID-19 vaccine. Clones were sequenced by immunoSEQ multiplex PCR, and TCRdb holds only the in-frame ones, with some missing. This table has 200,000 to 250,000 clones, around 94% appearing once. In germline, CDR1 is MNHEY, CDR2 SVGAGI. The CDR3 totals 16 residues. Trimming shortened V by 0 bases and J by 6 bases, and 14 bases separated the two germline ends. This receptor was obtained from an adult who received the MenACWY meningococcal vaccine as a control. The V and J genes are TRBV6-5 and TRBJ2-2, with unresolved D. The input for sequencing was peripheral blood, taken 28 days after the second dose of the MenACWY control vaccine. DNA of the CDR3: TGTGCCAGCAGTTACTCGATGACAAGCCCCCCCGGGGAGCTGTTTTTT. Its translation: CASSYSMTSPPGELFF.